A selection of T cell receptor beta chains follows, all from one sample in a study of blood T cell repertoires in COVID-19. Generated by immunoSEQ multiplex PCR, the TCRdb table keeps only in-frame clones and is missing some. The table shows 150,000 or so clones, with 88% occurring only once. Sequencing was carried out using peripheral blood. These TCRs come from a man in his sixties with acute or convalescent COVID-19. CDR3s include the opening cysteine and the closing phenylalanine or tryptophan. Each record gives: D gene, clone size, J gene, V gene, CDR3 protein, CDR3 DNA. A D gene is named only where the DNA matches it firmly. Part of the rows lack a size; the others show once, few, many or a class for expanded clones.

D gene: .
clone size: .
J gene: TRBJ2-1
V gene: TRBV29-1
CDR3 protein: CSALGAGYNEQFF
CDR3 DNA: TGCAGCGCCCTGGGGGCAGGGTACAATGAGCAGTTCTTC

D gene: TRBD1
clone size: .
J gene: TRBJ1-2
V gene: TRBV7-3
CDR3 protein: CASSSSGTGAGYTF
CDR3 DNA: TGTGCCAGCAGCTCCTCCGGGACAGGGGCTGGCTACACCTTC

D gene: .
clone size: .
J gene: TRBJ1-5
V gene: TRBV28
CDR3 protein: CASSFGGNNQPQHF
CDR3 DNA: TGTGCCAGCAGTTTCGGAGGGAATAATCAGCCCCAGCATTTT

D gene: .
clone size: .
J gene: TRBJ2-3
V gene: TRBV12-5
CDR3 protein: CASGHYSTDTQYF
CDR3 DNA: TGTGCTAGTGGACATTATAGCACAGATACGCAGTATTTT

D gene: .
clone size: .
J gene: TRBJ2-3
V gene: TRBV10-3
CDR3 protein: CAISESTVDRTQYF
CDR3 DNA: TGTGCCATCAGTGAGTCGACTGTGGACAGAACGCAGTATTTT

D gene: .
clone size: .
J gene: TRBJ1-1
V gene: TRBV29-1
CDR3 protein: CSVVVVADTEAFF
CDR3 DNA: TGCAGCGTTGTAGTAGTAGCGGACACTGAAGCTTTCTTT

D gene: TRBD1
clone size: .
J gene: TRBJ1-2
V gene: TRBV24-1
CDR3 protein: CATSPGTDNGYTF
CDR3 DNA: TGTGCCACCAGCCCCGGGACAGATAATGGCTACACCTTC

D gene: TRBD2
clone size: .
J gene: TRBJ2-5
V gene: TRBV13
CDR3 protein: CASSLLSGGKTQYF
CDR3 DNA: TGTGCCAGCAGCTTACTAAGCGGGGGGAAGACCCAGTACTTC

D gene: .
clone size: .
J gene: TRBJ2-1
V gene: TRBV11-2
CDR3 protein: CASSPRTSYNEQFF
CDR3 DNA: TGTGCCAGCAGCCCACGGACAAGCTACAATGAGCAGTTCTTC

D gene: TRBD1
clone size: many
J gene: TRBJ2-2
V gene: TRBV28
CDR3 protein: CASAIRATGILPGELFF
CDR3 DNA: TGTGCCAGCGCAATTAGGGCGACAGGGATCCTACCGGGGGAGCTGTTTTTT

D gene: .
clone size: .
J gene: TRBJ1-1
V gene: TRBV30
CDR3 protein: CAWSAAGYPMPNTEAFF
CDR3 DNA: TGTGCCTGGAGTGCCGCAGGGTACCCTATGCCGAACACTGAAGCTTTCTTT

D gene: TRBD1
clone size: .
J gene: TRBJ2-6
V gene: TRBV5-1
CDR3 protein: CASSWGTGGSGANVLTF
CDR3 DNA: TGCGCCAGCAGCTGGGGGACAGGGGGCTCTGGGGCCAACGTCCTGACTTTC

D gene: .
clone size: many
J gene: TRBJ1-1
V gene: TRBV19
CDR3 protein: CASSGGGTEAFF
CDR3 DNA: TGTGCCAGTAGTGGAGGAGGCACTGAAGCTTTCTTT

D gene: .
clone size: .
J gene: TRBJ2-6
V gene: TRBV18
CDR3 protein: CASSPDRSSGANVLTF
CDR3 DNA: TGTGCCAGCTCACCCGACAGAAGCTCTGGGGCCAACGTCCTGACTTTC

D gene: .
clone size: .
J gene: TRBJ1-5
V gene: TRBV7-8
CDR3 protein: CASSPQHHSNQPQHF
CDR3 DNA: TGTGCCAGCAGCCCTCAACATCATAGCAATCAGCCCCAGCATTTT